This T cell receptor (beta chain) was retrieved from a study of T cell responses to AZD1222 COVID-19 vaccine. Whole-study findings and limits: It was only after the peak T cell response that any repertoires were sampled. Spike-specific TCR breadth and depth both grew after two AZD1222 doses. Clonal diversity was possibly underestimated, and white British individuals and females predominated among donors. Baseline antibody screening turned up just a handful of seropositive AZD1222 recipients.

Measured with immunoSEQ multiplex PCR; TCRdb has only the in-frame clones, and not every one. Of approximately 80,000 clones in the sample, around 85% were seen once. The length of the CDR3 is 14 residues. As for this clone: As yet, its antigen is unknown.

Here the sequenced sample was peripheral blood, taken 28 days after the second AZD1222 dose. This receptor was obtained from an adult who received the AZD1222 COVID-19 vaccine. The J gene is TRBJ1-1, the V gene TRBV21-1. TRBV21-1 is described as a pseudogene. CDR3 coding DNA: TGTGCCAGCAGCAAAGTAGGCCGGAACACTGAAGCTTTCTTT. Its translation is CASSKVGRNTEAFF.